This T cell receptor (beta chain) originates from a study of shared clonotypes between healthy human individuals. This table comes from immunoSEQ multiplex PCR, and its TCRdb copy is limited to in-frame clones, with some not included. The sample shows more than 600,000 clones, about 91% of them seen only once. The CDR3 contains 17 residues. V lost 0 bases and J lost 0; bases outside the gene matches: 3. Germline values: CDR1 MNHEY, CDR2 SMNVEV (reference sequence). CD8 cells classed as naive were CD45RO-negative and positively selected for CCR7, excluding terminally differentiated effector memory CD45RA+ cells.

The receptor was derived from a man under 40 in good health. V usage is TRBV27 and J usage is TRBJ2-7; 12 nucleotides align to TRBD2. The sequenced sample was naive CD8+ T cells sorted from blood. CDR3 nucleotides: TGTGCCAGCAGTTTATCACCGACTAGCGGGGGCTCCTACGAGCAGTACTTC. Its protein product is CASSLSPTSGGSYEQYF.